The clone carrying this TCR beta chain was picked up a small number of times. Its antigen is not identified. The sample belongs to a study of tumor-infiltrating lymphocytes in localized non-small cell lung cancer. Overall study: The cohort mixed smokers and never-smokers, several histologies, and some post-neoadjuvant-chemotherapy samples. Tumor tissue and non-adjacent uninvolved lung came from each patient.

The CDR3 covers 15 residues. Germline V gene data show CDR1 as SGHRS and CDR2 as YFSETQ. V lost 4 bases to trimming and J lost 3 bases; unmatched junction nucleotides: 5. Using immunoSEQ multiplex PCR, the repertoire was profiled, and TCRdb retains in-frame clones only, with some absent. The table records fewer than 20,000 clones, around 70% of them present only once. Study-wide results and limits: Different pieces of the same tissue went to different assays, confounding technical variation with intratumor heterogeneity.

The TCR originated in a human donor with non-small cell lung cancer. This rearrangement joins TRBV5-1 to TRBJ2-1, with 9 positions matching TRBD1. Source material: lung tumor tissue. CDR3 loop: CASSTQGASYNEQFF. The CDR3 region has the DNA TGCGCCAGCAGCACACAGGGGGCAAGCTACAATGAGCAGTTCTTC.